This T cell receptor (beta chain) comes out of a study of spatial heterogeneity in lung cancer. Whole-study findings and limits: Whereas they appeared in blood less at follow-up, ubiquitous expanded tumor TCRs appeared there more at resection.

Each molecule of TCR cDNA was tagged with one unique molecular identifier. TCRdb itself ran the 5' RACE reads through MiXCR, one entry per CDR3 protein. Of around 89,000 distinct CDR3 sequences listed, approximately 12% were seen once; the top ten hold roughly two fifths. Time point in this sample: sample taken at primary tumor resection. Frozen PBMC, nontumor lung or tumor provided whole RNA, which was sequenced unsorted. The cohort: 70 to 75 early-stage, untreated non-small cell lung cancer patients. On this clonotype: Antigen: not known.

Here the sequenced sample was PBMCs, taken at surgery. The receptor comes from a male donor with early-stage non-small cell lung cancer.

This CDR3 is CASRGPAPTDTQYF. DNA for the CDR3: TGTGCCAGCAGAGGACCCGCCCCCACAGATACGCAGTATTTT. J is TRBJ2-3 and V is TRBV12-3 or TRBV12-4; D is unresolved. The CDR3 contains 14 residues. Trimming stripped 6 bases from V and 2 bases from J, with 12 bases between.